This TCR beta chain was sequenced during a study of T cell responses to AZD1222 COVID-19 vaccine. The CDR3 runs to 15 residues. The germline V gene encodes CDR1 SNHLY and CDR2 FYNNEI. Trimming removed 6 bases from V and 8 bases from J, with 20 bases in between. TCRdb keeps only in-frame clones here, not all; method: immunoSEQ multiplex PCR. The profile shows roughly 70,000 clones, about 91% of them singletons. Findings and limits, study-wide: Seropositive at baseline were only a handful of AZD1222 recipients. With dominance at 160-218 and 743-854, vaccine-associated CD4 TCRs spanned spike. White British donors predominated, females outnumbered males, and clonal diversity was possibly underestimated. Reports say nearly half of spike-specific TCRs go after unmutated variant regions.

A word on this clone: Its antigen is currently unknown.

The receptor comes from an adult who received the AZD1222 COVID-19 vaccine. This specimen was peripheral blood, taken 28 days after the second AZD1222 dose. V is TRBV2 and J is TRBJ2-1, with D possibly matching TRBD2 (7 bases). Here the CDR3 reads CASSPTGLGGDEQFF. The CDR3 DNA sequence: TGTGCCAGCAGCCCGACTGGACTAGGGGGAGATGAGCAGTTCTTC.